The sequence of this T cell receptor beta chain was determined in a study of blood T cells in healthy people across ages. The authors ran a second PCR of about 7 to 12 cycles using a sample-barcoded 5' primer and a J-beta primer mix. Each TCR beta cDNA got a 12-nucleotide random molecular identifier. No fewer than 3 million CDR3-containing paired-end reads came from each sample. TCRdb independently ran MiXCR on the 5' RACE reads; one entry per CDR3 protein. The sample has about 1.8 million distinct CDR3 sequences, roughly 52% seen once. This clonotype has only a few counts. Its cognate antigen is unknown. The study's findings and limits: Diversity of TCR beta per million T cells declined in a roughly linear way with age.

The CDR3 has 14 residues. V was pared by 0 bases and J by 3 bases, with 8 bases between. Specimen: blood. J is TRBJ1-2 and V is TRBV12-3 or TRBV12-4; a possible D gene is TRBD1 (5 bases). The origin of this receptor is a woman aged 40 to 55 in good health. Written as DNA, the CDR3 is TGTGCCAGCAGTTTAGCGGGGGAGGACTATGGCTACACCTTC. Its translation: CASSLAGEDYGYTF.